This T cell receptor (beta chain) came from a study of blood T cell repertoires in COVID-19. Across the study: Sample material is recorded as cDNA or gDNA derived from T cells, B-cell-depleted T cells, or PBMCs.

Germline V gives CDR1 SGHRS, CDR2 YFSETQ. Trimming cost V 0 bases and J 2 bases, with 8 bases left between them. The CDR3 covers 14 residues. Methods used by the authors: The assay estimated nucleated cells by amplifying reference gene primers. Using immunoSEQ multiplex PCR, the repertoire was profiled, and TCRdb retains in-frame clones only, with some absent. That table is the source of V, J and clone size, and D and trimming were worked out from the DNA. The data hold 85,000 to 130,000 clones, with approximately 84% observed a single time. The chain links TRBV5-1 to TRBJ1-1; TRBD1 is a possible D gene (6 bases). Sequenced input: peripheral blood. This receptor was taken from a woman aged 60-75 years with acute or convalescent COVID-19. The DNA of the CDR3 is TGCGCCAGCAGCTTGGGGACAGCCAACACTGAAGCTTTCTTT. Translation: CASSLGTANTEAFF. The full variable domain, in which reference TRBV5-1 and TRBJ1-1 provide the parts outside the CDR3, is KAGVTQTPRYLIKTRGQQVTLSCSPISGHRSVSWYQQTPGQGLQFLFEYFSETQRNKGNFPGRFSGRQFSNSRSEMNVSTLELGDSALYLCASSLGTANTEAFFGQGTRLTVV.